This T cell receptor beta chain is from a study of response to subunit inactivated influenza vaccine. Study findings and constraints: The authors offered the suggestion that each seasonal influenza vaccination recruits few new T cells.

On this clonotype itself: The target antigen is unknown.

Germline V lookup: CDR1 SGDLS, CDR2 YYNGEE. This CDR3 spans 14 amino acids. Losses at the gene ends were 4 bases for V and 7 bases for J; bases not matched to a gene: 8. TCRdb re-called the RT-PCR reads through MiXCR, storing one row per CDR3 protein. This sample carries 650,000 to 850,000 distinct CDR3 sequences, approximately 14% of them seen once, and the ten largest clones take 6% to 7%. This clonotype was obtained from a man aged 50-59 years who received an inactivated influenza vaccine. The J gene is TRBJ1-2, the V gene TRBV9; TRBD1 matches 9 bases. Sequenced material: PBMCs from blood, taken about 14 days before vaccination. CDR3: CASSRQGVESGYTF. The CDR3 DNA follows: TGTGCCAGCAGCAGACAGGGGGTAGAGAGTGGCTACACCTTC.